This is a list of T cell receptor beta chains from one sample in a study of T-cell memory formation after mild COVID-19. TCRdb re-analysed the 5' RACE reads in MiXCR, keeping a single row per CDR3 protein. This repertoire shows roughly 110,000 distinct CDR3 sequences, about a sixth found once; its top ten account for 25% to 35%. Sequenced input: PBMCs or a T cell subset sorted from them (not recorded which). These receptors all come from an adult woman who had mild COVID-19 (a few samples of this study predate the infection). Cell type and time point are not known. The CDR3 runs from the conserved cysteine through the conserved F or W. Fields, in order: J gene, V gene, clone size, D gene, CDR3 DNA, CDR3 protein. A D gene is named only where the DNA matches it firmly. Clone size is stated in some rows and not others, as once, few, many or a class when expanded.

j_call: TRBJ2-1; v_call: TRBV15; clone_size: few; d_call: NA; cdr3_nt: TGTGCCACCAGCAGGCGACGGTGGGTGGAGCAGTTCTTC; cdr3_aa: CATSRRRWVEQFF
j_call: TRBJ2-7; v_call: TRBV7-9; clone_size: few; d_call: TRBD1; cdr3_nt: TGTGCCAGCGGACAGGGGATCGACGAGCAGTACTTC; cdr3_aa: CASGQGIDEQYF
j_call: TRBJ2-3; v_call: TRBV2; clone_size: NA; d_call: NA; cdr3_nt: TGTGCCAGCAGTGAATCTACGGGACCCAGCACAGATACGCAGTATTTT; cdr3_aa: CASSESTGPSTDTQYF
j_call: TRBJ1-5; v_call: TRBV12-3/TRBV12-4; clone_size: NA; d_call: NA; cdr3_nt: TGTGCCAGCAGTTTCTTCCCAGAGAGCAATCAGCCCCAGCATTTT; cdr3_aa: CASSFFPESNQPQHF
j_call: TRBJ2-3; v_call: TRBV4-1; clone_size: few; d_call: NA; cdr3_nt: TGCGCCAGCAGCCAAGACAGCGGTAACCTTCTAGATACGCAGTATTTT; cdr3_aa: CASSQDSGNLLDTQYF
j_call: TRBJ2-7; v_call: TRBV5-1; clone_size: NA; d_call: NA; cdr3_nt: TGCGCCAGCCGCCCCGACGAAGGTTACGAGCAGTACTTC; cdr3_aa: CASRPDEGYEQYF
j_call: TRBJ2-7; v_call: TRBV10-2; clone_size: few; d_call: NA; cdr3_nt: TGCGCCAGCACAATATCTAGGGGCCACTACGAGCAGTACTTC; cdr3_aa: CASTISRGHYEQYF
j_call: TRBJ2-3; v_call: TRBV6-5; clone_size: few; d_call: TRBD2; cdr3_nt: TGTGCCAGCAGTTACCGAGGGACTAGCGGGGGATCCACAGATACGCAGTATTTT; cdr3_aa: CASSYRGTSGGSTDTQYF
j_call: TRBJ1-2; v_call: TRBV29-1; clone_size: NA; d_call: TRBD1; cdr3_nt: TGCAGCGTTGAAGAAGGGGGACAGGGCTATGGCTACACCTTC; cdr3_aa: CSVEEGGQGYGYTF
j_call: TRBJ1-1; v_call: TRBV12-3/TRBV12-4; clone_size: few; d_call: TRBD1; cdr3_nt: TGTGCCAGCAGCTACAGGGGGGACACTGAAGCTTTCTTT; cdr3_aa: CASSYRGDTEAFF
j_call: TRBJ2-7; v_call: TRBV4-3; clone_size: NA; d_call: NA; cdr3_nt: TGCGCCAGCAGCCTGACTCACGGCCGGGGACAGTACTTC; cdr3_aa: CASSLTHGRGQYF
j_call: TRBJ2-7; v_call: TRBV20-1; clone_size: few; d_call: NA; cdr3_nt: TGCAGTGCTAGAGGTGGGGGTTTGGAGTACTTC; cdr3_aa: CSARGGGLEYF
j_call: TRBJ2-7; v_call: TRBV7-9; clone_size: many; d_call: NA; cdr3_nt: TGTGCCAGCAGCTTAGAGACAGGCGCCATGGGTCGGGAGCAGTACTTC; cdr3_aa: CASSLETGAMGREQYF
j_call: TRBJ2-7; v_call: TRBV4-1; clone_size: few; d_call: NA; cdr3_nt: TGCGCCAGCAGCCAAGCGGGAGACTCCCCCTACGAGCAGTACTTC; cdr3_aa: CASSQAGDSPYEQYF
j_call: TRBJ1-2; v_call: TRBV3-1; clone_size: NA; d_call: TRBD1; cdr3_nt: TGTGCCAGCAGCCCCGGGACAGGGGGTTCTTATGGCTACACCTTC; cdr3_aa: CASSPGTGGSYGYTF
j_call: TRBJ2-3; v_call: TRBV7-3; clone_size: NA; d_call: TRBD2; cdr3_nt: TGTGCCAGCAGCTTGACTAGCGGGACCACAGATACGCAGTATTTT; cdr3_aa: CASSLTSGTTDTQYF
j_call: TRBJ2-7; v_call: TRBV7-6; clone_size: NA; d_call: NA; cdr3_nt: TGTGCCAGCAGCTCCTACTTCGGTCCGGAGCACTACGAGCAGTACTTC; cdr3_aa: CASSSYFGPEHYEQYF
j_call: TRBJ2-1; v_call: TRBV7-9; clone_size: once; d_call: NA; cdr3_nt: TGTGCCAGCAGCCTCCTCGGGGGTACCTACAATGAGCAGTTCTTC; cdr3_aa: CASSLLGGTYNEQFF
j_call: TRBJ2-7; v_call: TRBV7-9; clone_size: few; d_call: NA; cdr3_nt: TGTGCCAGCAGCTTAGTAACTGGCCTCAACGAGCAGTACTTC; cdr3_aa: CASSLVTGLNEQYF
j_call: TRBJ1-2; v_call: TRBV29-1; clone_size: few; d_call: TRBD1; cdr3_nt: TGCAGCGTTGAGGGACAGGGGACTAACTATGGCTACACCTTC; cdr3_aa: CSVEGQGTNYGYTF
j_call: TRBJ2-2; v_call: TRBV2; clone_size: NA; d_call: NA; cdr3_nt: TGTGCCAGCAGTGATACAGGGTTTGAGGTCGGGGAGCTGTTTTTT; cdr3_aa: CASSDTGFEVGELFF
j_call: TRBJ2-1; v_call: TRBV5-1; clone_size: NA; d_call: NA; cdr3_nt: TGCGCCAGCAGCTCGACGCCGGGCAATGAGCAGTTCTTC; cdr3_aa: CASSSTPGNEQFF
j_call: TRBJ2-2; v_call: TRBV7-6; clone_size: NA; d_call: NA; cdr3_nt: TGTGCCAGCAGCTTGCTCCTCCTAAACACCGGGGAGCTGTTTTTT; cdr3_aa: CASSLLLLNTGELFF
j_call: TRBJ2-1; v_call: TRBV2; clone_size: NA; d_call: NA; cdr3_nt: TGTGCCAGCAGTGTAACCCACAATGAGCAGTTCTTC; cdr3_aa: CASSVTHNEQFF